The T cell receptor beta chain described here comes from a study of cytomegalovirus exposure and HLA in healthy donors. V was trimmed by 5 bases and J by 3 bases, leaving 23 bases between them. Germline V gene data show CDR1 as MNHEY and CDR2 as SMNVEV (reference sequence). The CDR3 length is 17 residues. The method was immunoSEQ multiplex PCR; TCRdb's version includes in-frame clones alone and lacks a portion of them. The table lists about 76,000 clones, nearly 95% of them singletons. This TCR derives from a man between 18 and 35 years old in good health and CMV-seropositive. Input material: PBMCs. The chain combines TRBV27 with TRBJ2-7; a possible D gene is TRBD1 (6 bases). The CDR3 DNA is TGTGCCAGCAGTCCTACCTCTCCGGGACAAACTTTCTACGAGCAGTACTTC. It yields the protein CASSPTSPGQTFYEQYF.